These 26 T cell receptor beta chains were all obtained from the same sample, sequenced in a study of control samples from healthy donors and cancer patients. TCRdb's copy holds only in-frame clones and misses some; the assay was immunoSEQ multiplex PCR. In the table there are roughly 130,000 clones, approximately 90% of which are singletons. The sample was blood. These receptors all stem from a man aged 45-65 years in good health.

This chain joins TRBV11-2 and TRBJ2-5; a possible D gene is TRBD2 (6 bases). Germline loops: CDR1 SGHAT, CDR2 FQNNGV. Trimming removed 6 bases at V and 4 bases at J, with 12 bases between. The CDR3 runs 13 residues. For the CDR3, the DNA is TGTGCCAGCAGTTCCTCCGGGAGAGAGACCCAGTACTTC. Translated: CASSSSGRETQYF. The entire variable domain, with the rest obtained from reference TRBV11-2 and TRBJ2-5, is as follows: EAGVAQSPRYKIIEKRQSVAFWCNPISGHATLYWYQQILGQGPKLLIQFQNNGVVDDSQLPKDRFSAERLKGVDSTLKIQPAKLEDSAVYLCASSSSGRETQYFGPGTRLLVL.

The genes are TRBV9 and TRBJ2-3; D possibly uses TRBD1 or TRBD2 (6 bases each). Germline lookup yields CDR1 SGDLS and CDR2 YYNGEE. This CDR3 is 16 amino acids long. V was trimmed by 0 bases and J by 6 bases, leaving 17 bases between them. CDR3 sequence: CASSVAPMTGADTQYF. The CDR3 nucleotides are TGTGCCAGCAGCGTAGCCCCTATGACGGGGGCTGATACGCAGTATTTT.

The gene calls are TRBV3-1 (or the pseudogene TRBV3-2) and TRBJ1-1, with TRBD1 matching 7 bases. The germline V gene has CDR1 LGHDT and CDR2 YNNKEL (reference sequence). The CDR3 runs to 14 residues. After removal of 6 bases from V and 4 bases from J, the junction contained 8 bases not matched to a gene. The CDR3 loop reads CASRDRVGSTEAFF. CDR3 sequence (DNA): TGTGCCAGCAGAGACAGGGTTGGTAGCACTGAAGCTTTCTTT.

J is TRBJ2-3 and V is TRBV29-1; TRBD1 is a possible D gene (6 bases). Germline V lookup: CDR1 SQVTM, CDR2 ANQGSEA. Trimming stripped 2 bases from V and 2 bases from J, with 11 bases between. CDR3 length: 14 amino acids. CDR3 sequence (DNA): TGCAGCGTTGAAACAGGGCATTCCACAGATACGCAGTATTTT. It codes for CSVETGHSTDTQYF.

The chain combines TRBV4-1 with TRBJ1-5, with D possibly TRBD1 on 5 matching bases. Trimming stripped 0 bases from V and 4 bases from J, with 19 bases between. CDR1 and CDR2 (germline): MGHRA, YSYEKL. The length of the CDR3 is 18 residues. CDR3 bases: TGCGCCAGCAGCCAAGATTTGGGGGAACCATGGCTTAATCAGCCCCAGCATTTT. This translates into CASSQDLGEPWLNQPQHF.

This clone was found a few times. This rearrangement joins TRBV4-2 to TRBJ1-4; D call uncertain. CDR3 length: 17 residues. Germline loops: CDR1 LGHNA, CDR2 YNFKEQ. Trimming took off 0 bases at V and 6 bases at J, with 17 bases between the two ends. For the CDR3, the DNA is TGTGCCAGCAGCCAAGATCGAAGCGTCGAGGAATATGAAAAACTGTTTTTT. Protein product: CASSQDRSVEEYEKLFF.

This clone was recorded once. Here the CDR3 reads CASSLARGEVYGYTF. The DNA of the CDR3 is TGTGCCAGCAGCTTGGCCCGGGGGGAGGTCTATGGCTACACCTTC. V gene TRBV5-4 combines with J gene TRBJ1-2, with D maybe TRBD1 (5 bases). Germline-derived CDR1 and CDR2 are SGHNT and YYREEE (reference sequence). V was trimmed by 0 bases and J by 4 bases, leaving 13 bases between them. This CDR3 is 15 amino acids long.

The genes are TRBV6-1 and TRBJ1-5; D not resolved. With 2 bases removed from V and 15 bases from J, the gap between germline ends came to 14 bases. The germline V gene encodes CDR1 MNHNS and CDR2 SASEGT. This CDR3 comprises 12 residues. CDR3 residues: CASSERNSLGHF. The CDR3 bases are TGTGCCAGCAGTGAACGGAACAGCCTGGGGCATTTT.

The sample holds one count of this clone. One end of the junction is discordant with germline, which a read error may explain. V gene TRBV7-6 combines with J gene TRBJ2-5; D remains ambiguous. CDR1 SGHVS and CDR2 FNYEAQ come from the germline V gene. CDR3 size: 13 residues. In nucleotides, the CDR3 is TGTGCCTGCAGCCCGACCCTGACAGAGACCCAGTACTTC. This gives the protein CACSPTLTETQYF.

The gene calls are TRBV5-5 and TRBJ1-5; 9 bases match TRBD1. Germline V gene lookup returns CDR1 SGHKS and CDR2 YYEKEE (reference sequence). There are 15 residues in the CDR3. Trimming took 3 bases from V and 10 from J; bases not matched to a gene: 11. CDR3 coding DNA: TGTGCCAGCAGCTCGAGGGTTGGACAGGGGACTCCCCAGCATTTT. Its translation: CASSSRVGQGTPQHF.

The chain links TRBV28 to TRBJ1-6; D remains unclear. This CDR3 is 12 amino acids long. V lost 6 bases and J lost 10, with 10 bases in between. Germline lookup yields CDR1 MDHEN and CDR2 SYDVKM. This CDR3 reads CASSSVGSPLHF. The CDR3 DNA sequence: TGTGCCAGCAGCTCCGTGGGGTCACCCCTCCACTTT. The entire variable domain, with the rest obtained from reference TRBV28 and TRBJ1-6, is as follows: DVKVTQSSRYLVKRTGEKVFLECVQDMDHENMFWYRQDPGLGLRLIYFSYDVKMKEKGDIPEGYSVSREKKERFSLILESASTNQTSMYLCASSSVGSPLHFGNGTRLTVT.

This chain joins TRBV5-1 and TRBJ2-7; TRBD1 aligns across 10 bases. The V and J ends lost 4 bases and 3 bases, in that order; junction bases with no gene match: 4. Germline values: CDR1 SGHRS, CDR2 YFSETQ. The CDR3 has 14 residues. CDR3 DNA: TGCGCCAGCAGCGCACGGACAGGGGGCTACGAGCAGTACTTC. Amino acid sequence: CASSARTGGYEQYF.

The chain recombines TRBV18 with TRBJ2-5; D call uncertain. This CDR3 comprises 12 residues. Trimming took off 2 bases at V and 0 bases at J, with 1 base between the two ends. The germline CDR1 and CDR2 sequences are KGHSH and LQKENI. The CDR3 region has the DNA TGTGCCAGCTCACCAAACCAAGAGACCCAGTACTTC. Translated, it gives CASSPNQETQYF.

The gene calls are TRBV30 and TRBJ2-2; no clear D gene. Germline V gene sequence: CDR1 GTSNPN, CDR2 SVGIG (reference sequence). This CDR3 contains 11 residues. Trimming removed 5 bases at V and 6 bases at J, with 7 bases between. CDR3 protein: CAWGQAGELFF. The DNA of the CDR3 is TGTGCCTGGGGGCAGGCCGGGGAGCTGTTTTTT.

V gene TRBV28 combines with J gene TRBJ2-7; 7 nucleotides match TRBD2. The CDR3 length is 14 residues. The V gene end was trimmed by 3 bases and the J gene end by 7 bases; junction bases not matched to a gene: 9. CDR1 and CDR2 (germline): MDHEN, SYDVKM. CDR3 sequence: CASSFRGVLVEQYF. The CDR3 nucleotides read TGTGCCAGCAGTTTTCGGGGGGTACTTGTGGAGCAGTACTTC.

As DNA, the CDR3 is TGTGCCAGCAGTCCAATGATTATCGGGGAGCTGTTTTTT. It translates to CASSPMIIGELFF. This chain joins TRBV2 and TRBJ2-2; D is uncertain. Germline loops: CDR1 SNHLY, CDR2 FYNNEI. CDR3 length equals 13 residues. Trimming stripped 5 bases from V and 7 bases from J, with 11 bases between.

The V and J genes are TRBV5-5 and TRBJ1-5; no clear D gene. With 0 bases removed from V and 2 bases from J, the gap between germline ends came to 9 bases. CDR3 length: 15 residues. Germline values: CDR1 SGHKS, CDR2 YYEKEE (reference sequence). The CDR3 DNA follows: TGTGCCAGCAGCTTGGGGCCCTCGGGCAATCAGCCCCAGCATTTT. Protein: CASSLGPSGNQPQHF. The full variable domain, completed using reference TRBV5-5 and TRBJ1-5, is DAGVTQSPTHLIKTRGQQVTLRCSPISGHKSVSWYQQVLGQGPQFIFQYYEKEERGRGNFPDRFSARQFPNYSSELNVNALLLGDSALYLCASSLGPSGNQPQHFGDGTRLSIL.

This clone turned up a few times. The chain joins TRBV11-2 to TRBJ2-5; TRBD2 aligns across 10 bases. The junction had 4 bases not matched to a gene; V was cut back by 1 base and J by 2 bases. The CDR3 contains 16 residues. The germline CDR1 and CDR2 sequences are SGHAT and FQNNGV. The CDR3 sequence is CASSLGRTSGQETQYF. CDR3 nucleotide sequence: TGTGCCAGCAGCTTAGGGAGGACTAGCGGACAAGAGACCCAGTACTTC.

This rearrangement joins TRBV28 to TRBJ1-2; D is ambiguous. In germline, CDR1 is MDHEN, CDR2 SYDVKM. The CDR3 runs 12 residues. Trimming took 9 bases from V and 2 from J, leaving 10 bases between them. The CDR3 here is CASLGANYGYTF. The DNA of the CDR3 is TGTGCCAGTTTAGGTGCCAACTATGGCTACACCTTC.

This chain joins TRBV28 and TRBJ1-6, with D possibly matching TRBD1 (6 bases). V was cut by 6 bases and J by 8 bases, with 17 bases left in between. Germline V gene lookup returns CDR1 MDHEN and CDR2 SYDVKM. The CDR3 consists of 15 residues. CDR3 in amino acids: CASSPSGHYYSPLHF. The CDR3, as DNA: TGTGCCAGCAGCCCGTCGGGACATTACTATTCACCCCTCCACTTT.

The chain is built from TRBV11-3 and TRBJ2-1, with TRBD1 matching 7 bases. The CDR3 is made up of 14 amino acids. Losses at the gene ends were 3 bases for V and 3 bases for J; bases not matched to a gene: 2. From germline, CDR1 is SGHNT and CDR2 YENEEA. The CDR3 loop reads CASSFRTGYNEQFF. As DNA, the CDR3 is TGTGCCAGCAGCTTTAGGACAGGCTACAATGAGCAGTTCTTC.

CDR3 amino acids: CASRGLAATDTQYF. For the CDR3, the DNA is TGTGCCAGCAGAGGACTAGCGGCCACAGATACGCAGTATTTT. V usage is TRBV3-1 (or the pseudogene TRBV3-2) and J usage is TRBJ2-3; 10 bases match TRBD2. V was pared by 6 bases and J by 2 bases, with 2 bases of the junction left unmatched. The CDR3 is 14 amino acids. CDR1 is LGHDT, CDR2 YNNKEL, per germline (reference sequence).

J is TRBJ1-2 and V is TRBV10-3; no definite D call. The CDR3 runs to 13 residues. The germline V gene encodes CDR1 ENHRY and CDR2 SYGVKD. Trimming left V 0 bases short and J 8 bases short, with 10 bases between. The CDR3 DNA reads TGTGCCATCAGTGAGTCCCGGGATTCGGGCTACACCTTC. Protein product: CAISESRDSGYTF.

The J gene is TRBJ1-2, the V gene TRBV5-1; 7 bases agree with TRBD1. V lost 1 base to trimming and J lost 3 bases; unmatched junction nucleotides: 0. The CDR3 sequence is 13 residues long. CDR1 is SGHRS, CDR2 YFSETQ, per germline. CDR3: CASSLTGDYGYTF. The CDR3 coding sequence is TGCGCCAGCAGCTTGACAGGGGACTATGGCTACACCTTC.

The V call is TRBV29-1, the J call TRBJ1-1; D gene uncertain. V was clipped by 7 bases and J by 0 bases, with 9 bases between them. Germline assignment: CDR1 SQVTM and CDR2 ANQGSEA. The length of the CDR3 is 12 residues. The CDR3 region is CSGRNMNTEAFF. In DNA, the CDR3 is TGCAGCGGAAGGAACATGAACACTGAAGCTTTCTTT.

The gene calls are TRBV4-1 and TRBJ2-7; weak D call: TRBD1 (6 bases). The CDR3 has 13 residues. The germline gives CDR1 MGHRA, CDR2 YSYEKL. Trimming shortened V by 4 bases and J by 6 bases, and 13 bases separated the two germline ends. The DNA for the CDR3 is TGCGCCAGCAGCCTCGACCAGGGGTTCGAGCAGTACTTC. Its translation is CASSLDQGFEQYF.